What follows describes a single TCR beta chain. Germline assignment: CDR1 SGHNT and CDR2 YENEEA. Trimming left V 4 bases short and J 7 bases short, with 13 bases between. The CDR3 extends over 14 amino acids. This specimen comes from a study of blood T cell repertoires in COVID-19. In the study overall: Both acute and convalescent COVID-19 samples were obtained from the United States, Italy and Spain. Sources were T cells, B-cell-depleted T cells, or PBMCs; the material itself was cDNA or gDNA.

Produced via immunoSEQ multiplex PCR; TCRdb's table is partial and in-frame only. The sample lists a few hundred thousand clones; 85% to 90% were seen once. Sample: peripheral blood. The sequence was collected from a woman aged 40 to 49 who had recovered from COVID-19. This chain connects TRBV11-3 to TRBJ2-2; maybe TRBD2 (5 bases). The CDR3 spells CASSSSSANGELFF. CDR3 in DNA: TGTGCCAGCAGCTCAAGTAGCGCTAACGGGGAGCTGTTTTTT.